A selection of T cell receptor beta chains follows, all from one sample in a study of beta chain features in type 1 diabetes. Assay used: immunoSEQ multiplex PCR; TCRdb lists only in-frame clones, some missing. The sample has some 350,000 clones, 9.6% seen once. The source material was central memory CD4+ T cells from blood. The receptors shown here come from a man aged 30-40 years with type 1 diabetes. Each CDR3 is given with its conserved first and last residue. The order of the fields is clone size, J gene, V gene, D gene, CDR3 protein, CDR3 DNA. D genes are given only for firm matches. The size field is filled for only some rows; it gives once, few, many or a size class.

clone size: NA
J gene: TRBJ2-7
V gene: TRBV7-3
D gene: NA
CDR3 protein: CASSRDLSYEQYF
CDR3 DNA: TGTGCCAGCAGCCGGGACCTGTCCTACGAGCAGTACTTC

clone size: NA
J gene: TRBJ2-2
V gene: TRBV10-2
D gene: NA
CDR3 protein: CATRKYLDTGELFF
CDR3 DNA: TGCGCCACCCGAAAGTACCTAGACACCGGGGAGCTGTTTTTT

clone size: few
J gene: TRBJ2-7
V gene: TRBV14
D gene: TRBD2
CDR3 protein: CASSRLIAGGSYEQYF
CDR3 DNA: TGTGCCAGCAGCCGTCTGATAGCGGGAGGTTCCTACGAGCAGTACTTC

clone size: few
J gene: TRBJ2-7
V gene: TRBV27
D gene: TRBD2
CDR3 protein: CATSGTNHYEQYF
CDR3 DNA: TGTGCCACCTCCGGGACTAACCACTACGAGCAGTACTTC

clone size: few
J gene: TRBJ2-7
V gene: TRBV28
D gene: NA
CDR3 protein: CASSSTGYEQYF
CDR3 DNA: TGTGCCAGCAGTTCCACCGGATACGAGCAGTACTTC

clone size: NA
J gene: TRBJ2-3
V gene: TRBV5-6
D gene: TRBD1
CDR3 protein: CASSLGQGPSDTQYF
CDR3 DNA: TGTGCCAGCAGCTTGGGACAGGGGCCCTCGGATACGCAGTATTTT

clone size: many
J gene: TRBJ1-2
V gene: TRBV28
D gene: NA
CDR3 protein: CASSLETALSYGYTF
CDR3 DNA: TGTGCCAGCAGTTTAGAGACGGCCTTGAGTTATGGCTACACCTTC

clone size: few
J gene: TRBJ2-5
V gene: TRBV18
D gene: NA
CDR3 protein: CASSPREKVAETQYF
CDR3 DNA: TGTGCCAGCTCACCCCGGGAAAAAGTAGCGGAGACCCAGTACTTC

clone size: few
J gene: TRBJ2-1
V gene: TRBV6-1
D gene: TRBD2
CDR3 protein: CASETGGPSYNEQFF
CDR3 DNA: TGTGCCAGCGAGACGGGAGGCCCCTCCTACAATGAGCAGTTCTTC

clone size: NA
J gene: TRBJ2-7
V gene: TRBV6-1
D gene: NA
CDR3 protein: CASSAHRLGAPYEQYF
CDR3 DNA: TGTGCCAGCAGTGCCCACCGATTGGGAGCCCCCTACGAGCAGTACTTC

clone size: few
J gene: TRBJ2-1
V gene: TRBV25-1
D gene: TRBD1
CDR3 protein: CASSELGTGGSGEQFF
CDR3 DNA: TGTGCCAGCAGTGAGCTTGGGACAGGGGGCAGCGGTGAGCAGTTCTTC

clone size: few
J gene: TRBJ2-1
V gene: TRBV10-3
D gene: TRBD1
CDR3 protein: CATTGNNEQFF
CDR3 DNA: TGTGCCACGACAGGGAACAATGAGCAGTTCTTC

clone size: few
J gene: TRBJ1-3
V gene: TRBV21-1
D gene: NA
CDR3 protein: CASNGASGNTIYF
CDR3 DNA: TGTGCCAGCAACGGGGCCTCTGGAAACACCATATATTTT

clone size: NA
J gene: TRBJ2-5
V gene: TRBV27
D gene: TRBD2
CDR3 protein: CASSLLAGGRETQYF
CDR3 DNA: TGTGCCAGCAGTCTGCTAGCGGGAGGGCGGGAGACCCAGTACTTC

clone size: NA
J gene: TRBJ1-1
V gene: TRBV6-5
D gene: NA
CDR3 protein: CASSLYEGTEAFF
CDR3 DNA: TGTGCCAGCAGCCTATATGAGGGCACTGAAGCTTTCTTT

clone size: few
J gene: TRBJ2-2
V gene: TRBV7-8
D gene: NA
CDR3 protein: CASSLAIMVTGELFF
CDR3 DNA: TGTGCCAGCAGCTTAGCGATAATGGTCACCGGGGAGCTGTTTTTT

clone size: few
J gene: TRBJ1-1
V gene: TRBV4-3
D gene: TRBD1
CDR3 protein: CASSQERQGTEAFF
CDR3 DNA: TGCGCCAGCAGCCAAGAAAGACAGGGCACTGAAGCTTTCTTT

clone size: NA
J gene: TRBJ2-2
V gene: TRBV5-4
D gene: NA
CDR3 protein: CASSLGAGGMDTGELFF
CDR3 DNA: TGTGCCAGCAGCTTGGGGGCCGGGGGTATGGACACCGGGGAGCTGTTTTTT